Below are 26 T cell receptor beta chains sequenced from a single sample in a study of blood T cell repertoires in COVID-19. This table comes from immunoSEQ multiplex PCR, and its TCRdb copy is limited to in-frame clones, with some not included. The data contain a few hundred thousand clones, roughly 87% of them singletons. The sequenced sample consisted of peripheral blood. These receptors came from a woman between 35 and 50 years old who had recovered from COVID-19.

A single count supports this clone. The rearrangement uses TRBV11-2 and TRBJ2-5; 10 bases agree with TRBD2. Looked up from germline, CDR1 is SGHAT and CDR2 is FQNNGV. The CDR3 contains 17 residues. The V segment lost 1 base and the J segment 2 bases; nucleotides outside the gene matches: 7. CDR3: CASSLVGASGGQETQYF. DNA for the CDR3: TGTGCCAGCAGCTTAGTGGGAGCTAGCGGGGGACAAGAGACCCAGTACTTC.

In this sample, this clone turned up once. The chain couples TRBV19 to TRBJ1-2; possible D gene TRBD1, 6 bases. V dropped 1 base and J dropped 4 bases, with 13 bases sitting between them. The CDR3 spans 15 residues. In germline, CDR1 is LNHDA, CDR2 SQIVND (reference sequence). Here the CDR3 reads CASSIGDTPTYGYTF. DNA of the CDR3: TGTGCCAGTAGTATAGGGGACACCCCAACCTATGGCTACACCTTC.

The rearrangement uses TRBV6-5 and TRBJ2-5, with TRBD2 as a possible D gene (5 bases). Germline loops: CDR1 MNHEY, CDR2 SVGAGI. V gave up 7 bases and J gave up 5 bases, with 20 bases separating them. The CDR3 runs 15 residues. The CDR3 protein is CASKIWELVGETQYF. Here the CDR3 DNA reads TGTGCCAGCAAAATATGGGAGCTCGTCGGGGAGACCCAGTACTTC.

This rearrangement joins TRBV19 to TRBJ1-1; 7 bases agree with TRBD1. V shed 7 bases and J 4 bases; nucleotides not matched to a gene: 12. From germline, CDR1 is LNHDA and CDR2 SQIVND (reference sequence). The CDR3 length is 15 residues. CDR3 coding DNA: TGTGCCAGTACTAACAGGGGCAGGGATGTCACTGAAGCTTTCTTT. Its protein is CASTNRGRDVTEAFF.

This clone was seen a single time. V is TRBV19 and J is TRBJ1-1; TRBD1 might be the D (6 bases). This CDR3 is 13 amino acids long. Trimming removed 7 bases from V and 1 base from J, with 10 bases in between. Germline CDR1 and CDR2: LNHDA and SQIVND (reference sequence). CDR3 nucleotide sequence: TGTGCCAGTACCACGACAGGGAACACTGAAGCTTTCTTT. Protein product: CASTTTGNTEAFF.

The gene calls are TRBV30 and TRBJ2-3; 7 bases match TRBD2. The length of the CDR3 is 13 residues. After removal of 5 bases from V and 4 bases from J, the junction contained 6 bases not matched to a gene. Germline V gives CDR1 GTSNPN, CDR2 SVGIG (reference sequence). The CDR3 here is CAWAGLVPDTQYF. The CDR3 region has the DNA TGTGCCTGGGCTGGACTAGTACCAGATACGCAGTATTTT.

This clone has more than one count but fewer than ten. J is TRBJ2-3 and V is TRBV7-2; 8 nucleotides agree with TRBD2. Germline lookup yields CDR1 SGHTA and CDR2 FQGNSA. The V and J ends lost 2 bases and 3 bases, in that order; junction bases with no gene match: 4. This CDR3 spans 15 amino acids. Here the CDR3 DNA reads TGTGCCAGCAGCTTATCGGGACTAGTAACAGATACGCAGTATTTT. Translation gives CASSLSGLVTDTQYF.

V is TRBV12-3 or TRBV12-4 and J is TRBJ2-7, with unresolved D. The V end was cut by 3 bases, the J end by 2 bases, with 8 bases between. The CDR3 extends over 13 amino acids. CDR3 DNA sequence: TGTGCCAGCAGTTTGAGTATCACCTACGAGCAGTACTTC. Translating gives CASSLSITYEQYF.

The V call is TRBV3-1 (or the pseudogene TRBV3-2), the J call TRBJ1-6; no clear D gene. This CDR3 comprises 17 residues. Germline V gene lookup returns CDR1 LGHDT and CDR2 YNNKEL (reference sequence). V dropped 2 bases and J dropped 1 base, with 12 bases sitting between them. Here the CDR3 reads CASSQTRFDSYNSPLHF. Here the CDR3 DNA reads TGTGCCAGCAGCCAAACCCGGTTCGATTCCTATAATTCACCCCTCCACTTT.

The chain carries TRBV27 and TRBJ2-1; 10 bases fit TRBD2. The CDR3 loop spans 16 amino acids. V was clipped by 6 bases and J by 4 bases; unmatched bases: 9. CDR1 and CDR2 from the germline V gene are MNHEY and SMNVEV (reference sequence). This CDR3 reads CASSRQPLAGYNEQFF. The DNA for the CDR3 is TGTGCCAGCAGCCGACAGCCACTAGCGGGGTACAATGAGCAGTTCTTC.

The J gene is TRBJ1-5, the V gene TRBV28; D unclear. From germline, CDR1 is MDHEN and CDR2 SYDVKM. Trimming took off 2 bases at V and 0 bases at J, with 11 bases between the two ends. This CDR3 contains 16 residues. CDR3 sequence reads: CASSLESGYSNQPQHF. CDR3 bases: TGTGCCAGCAGTTTAGAGAGCGGCTATAGCAATCAGCCCCAGCATTTT.

CDR3 sequence reads: CASSPRHISPLHF. The CDR3 coding sequence is TGTGCCAGCAGTCCCCGACATATTTCACCCCTCCACTTT. The genes are TRBV28 and TRBJ1-6; unclear D gene. The CDR3 covers 13 residues. CDR1 MDHEN and CDR2 SYDVKM come from the germline V gene. V was shortened by 5 bases and J by 9 bases, with 11 bases between the two germline ends. Looking up the rest from reference TRBV28 and TRBJ1-6 gives the full variable domain: DVKVTQSSRYLVKRTGEKVFLECVQDMDHENMFWYRQDPGLGLRLIYFSYDVKMKEKGDIPEGYSVSREKKERFSLILESASTNQTSMYLCASSPRHISPLHFGNGTRLTVT.

CDR3 sequence (DNA): TGTGCCAGTCACCAAGGGGGCTCCGGGGAGACCCAGTACTTC. This translates into CASHQGGSGETQYF. V and J are TRBV28 and TRBJ2-5, with 7 bases matching TRBD1. The trim removed 9 bases at V and 5 bases at J, leaving 12 bases unmatched. Germline loops: CDR1 MDHEN, CDR2 SYDVKM. CDR3 length equals 14 residues. Full variable domain (missing parts from reference TRBV28 and TRBJ2-5): DVKVTQSSRYLVKRTGEKVFLECVQDMDHENMFWYRQDPGLGLRLIYFSYDVKMKEKGDIPEGYSVSREKKERFSLILESASTNQTSMYLCASHQGGSGETQYFGPGTRLLVL.

This sequence joins TRBV19 and TRBJ1-2, with unresolved D. Trimming stripped 4 bases from V and 8 bases from J, with 8 bases between. The CDR3 runs 11 residues. Germline V gives CDR1 LNHDA, CDR2 SQIVND (reference sequence). The CDR3 is CASSTLEGYTF. The DNA of the CDR3 is TGTGCCAGTAGTACCCTAGAGGGCTACACCTTC.

The gene calls are TRBV4-2 and TRBJ1-2; maybe TRBD1 (6 bases). Germline V gene lookup returns CDR1 LGHNA and CDR2 YNFKEQ. This CDR3 is built from 13 residues. The V end was cut by 0 bases, the J end by 8 bases, with 10 bases between. CDR3 nucleotides: TGTGCCAGCAGCCAAGATGTAGGGGGAGGCTACACCTTC. Its protein product is CASSQDVGGGYTF.

This chain links TRBV24-1 with TRBJ2-5; 9 bases are a match to TRBD1. Germline CDR1 is KGHDR and CDR2 is SFDVKD. This CDR3 comprises 13 residues. V was pared by 9 bases and J by 1 base, with 2 bases of the junction left unmatched. The CDR3 sequence is CATADRGQETQYF. The CDR3 nucleotides read TGTGCCACCGCGGACAGGGGCCAAGAGACCCAGTACTTC.

The chain combines TRBV9 with TRBJ2-3, with 9 bases identical to TRBD1. The CDR3 is 14 amino acids. CDR1 and CDR2 from the germline V gene are SGDLS and YYNGEE. Trimming at V came to 4 bases and at J to 4 bases, leaving 4 bases not matched to a gene. The CDR3 loop reads CASSSGQGSDTQYF. The CDR3 DNA reads as TGTGCCAGCAGCTCGGGACAGGGTTCAGATACGCAGTATTTT.

J is TRBJ1-4 and V is TRBV7-8, with 11 bases fitting TRBD1. V lost 7 bases, J lost 4 bases, and 2 bases stayed unmatched. Germline V gene lookup returns CDR1 SGHVS and CDR2 FQNEAQ. The CDR3 contains 14 residues. In DNA form, the CDR3 reads TGTGCCAGCACCGGGACAGGGGGTAATGAAAAACTGTTTTTT. Translated: CASTGTGGNEKLFF. The full variable domain, rest sourced from reference TRBV7-8 and TRBJ1-4, is GAGVSQSPRYKVAKRGQDVALRCDPISGHVSLFWYQQALGQGPEFLTYFQNEAQLDKSGLPSDRFFAERPEGSVSTLKIQRTQQEDSAVYLCASTGTGGNEKLFFGSGTQLSVL.

The chain joins TRBV23-1 to TRBJ1-6; 9 nucleotides agree with TRBD1. TRBV23-1 is an ORF; its function is uncertain. After removal of 2 bases from V and 0 bases from J, the junction contained 8 bases not matched to a gene. CDR3 length equals 19 residues. CDR3 DNA sequence: TGCGCCAGCAGTCAACGGGACAGGGAAAGGAGCTCCTATAATTCACCCCTCCACTTT. Its protein is CASSQRDRERSSYNSPLHF.

The V and J genes are TRBV7-9 and TRBJ1-1, with D possibly TRBD1 on 5 matching bases. Trimming took off 8 bases at V and 0 bases at J, with 10 bases between the two ends. Germline CDR1 reads SEHNR; CDR2 reads FQNEAQ (reference sequence). The CDR3 has 13 residues. In nucleotides, the CDR3 is TGTGCCAGCTGGGGGGAGATGAACACTGAAGCTTTCTTT. Its translation: CASWGEMNTEAFF.

J is TRBJ1-5 and V is TRBV23-1, with no clear D. TRBV23-1 is an ORF, and what it does is uncertain. The ends were cut back, 1 base at V and 4 bases at J, with 8 bases in the middle. The CDR3 has 14 amino acids. CDR3 residues: CASSQFPRNQPQHF. Here the CDR3 DNA reads TGCGCCAGCAGTCAATTCCCCAGGAATCAGCCCCAGCATTTT.

The chain combines TRBV28 with TRBJ1-3; weak D call: TRBD1 (6 bases). Germline V lookup: CDR1 MDHEN, CDR2 SYDVKM. The CDR3 totals 15 residues. The V end was cut by 2 bases, the J end by 3 bases, with 11 bases between. The CDR3 is CASSLQGRYGNTIYF. DNA for the CDR3: TGTGCCAGCAGTTTACAGGGGCGGTATGGAAACACCATATATTTT.

This chain joins TRBV4-1 and TRBJ1-3, with a possible D match to TRBD1 (6 bases). V was cut by 4 bases and J by 8 bases, with 9 bases left in between. The length of the CDR3 is 12 residues. CDR1 is MGHRA and CDR2 is YSYEKL in the germline V gene. The CDR3 DNA reads as TGCGCCAGCAGCCGGGAGGGGGACACCATATATTTT. It translates to CASSREGDTIYF.

The chain employs TRBV7-9 and TRBJ2-2, with D perhaps matching TRBD2 (5 bases). V was pared by 3 bases and J by 4 bases, with 15 bases between. CDR3 size: 16 residues. Germline CDR1 reads SEHNR; CDR2 reads FQNEAQ (reference sequence). The CDR3 region is CASSFRQPAGTGELFF. The CDR3 bases are TGTGCCAGCAGCTTCCGACAACCTGCGGGCACCGGGGAGCTGTTTTTT.

This clone was detected only once. The chain couples TRBV12-3 or TRBV12-4 to TRBJ1-2; 7 bases agree with TRBD1. The CDR3 sequence is 13 residues long. V trimming: 5 bases; J trimming: 5 bases; junction bases outside the gene matches: 5. CDR3: CASSLGDSYGYTF. As DNA, the CDR3 is TGTGCCAGCAGTCTAGGGGACAGTTATGGCTACACCTTC.

V usage is TRBV6-2 or TRBV6-3 and J usage is TRBJ2-5; TRBD2 agrees at 7 bases. The germline V gene has CDR1 MNHEY and CDR2 SVGEGT. V shed 2 bases, J shed 4 bases, and the junction held 10 bases outside the gene matches. The CDR3 contains 16 residues. The CDR3 sequence is CASSYGLAGDLETQYF. The DNA for the CDR3 is TGTGCCAGCAGTTACGGATTAGCGGGTGATTTAGAGACCCAGTACTTC.